This T cell receptor beta chain stems from a study of chemoradiotherapy in HPV16-positive cancers. Repertoires were sampled repeatedly during chemoradiotherapy. The data were produced by immunoSEQ multiplex PCR, yet TCRdb's version contains in-frame clones alone and is incomplete. The sample has 15,000 or so clones, more than 85% seen once. Overall study results and limits: HPV-specific T cells were functionally defined from only a couple of HPV16-positive patients. During treatment, candidate HPV-specific clones and E7-related motifs expanded in tumor. For HPV16-positive patients, expanding HPV-responsive T cells associated with longer recurrence-free survival.

The J segment lost 8 bases and the V segment lost 3 bases, leaving 7 bases of the junction unmatched. CDR1 SGHRS and CDR2 YFSETQ come from the germline V gene. This CDR3 is built from 15 residues. With respect to this clone: Its antigen is currently unknown.

The sequence was obtained from a human donor with HPV-associated anogenital cancer. The rearrangement uses TRBV5-1 and TRBJ2-2, with 10 bases aligning to TRBD1. The sample consisted of blood, taken from a patient who underwent chemoradiotherapy. DNA for the CDR3: TGCGCCAGCAGCTCCAGACAGGGGGCGGCGGGGGAGCTGTTTTTT. This translates into CASSSRQGAAGELFF.